This T cell receptor (beta chain) is from a study of T cell repertoires in cytomegalovirus infection. Study as a whole: Through public TCR beta signatures, both CMV infection and matching HLA type were indicated.

Study findings and constraints: The cumulative frequency of public TCR beta families identified carriers of CMV plus the relevant HLA. Clonotype analysis showed dominance of the ex vivo response by HLA-C-restricted CMV-specific TCR beta clonotypes.

The CDR3 runs 13 residues. Germline V CDR1 and CDR2: SQVTM, ANQGSEA. Trimming took 8 bases from V and 5 from J, leaving 18 bases between them. On this clonotype: Its target is unknown.

TCRdb independently ran MiXCR on the reads; one entry per CDR3 protein. The sample has 150,000 to 200,000 distinct CDR3 sequences, roughly 14% seen once. This chain uses TRBV29-1 with TRBJ1-1; possible D gene TRBD1, 5 bases. The receptor was derived from a human donor in good health (CMV status not recorded). Some clones in this sample may be carry-over from other donors' samples. What was sequenced was PBMCs. The CDR3 DNA reads TGCAGCATGATCAGGGTTTTAGGGACTGAAGCTTTCTTT. It translates to CSMIRVLGTEAFF.